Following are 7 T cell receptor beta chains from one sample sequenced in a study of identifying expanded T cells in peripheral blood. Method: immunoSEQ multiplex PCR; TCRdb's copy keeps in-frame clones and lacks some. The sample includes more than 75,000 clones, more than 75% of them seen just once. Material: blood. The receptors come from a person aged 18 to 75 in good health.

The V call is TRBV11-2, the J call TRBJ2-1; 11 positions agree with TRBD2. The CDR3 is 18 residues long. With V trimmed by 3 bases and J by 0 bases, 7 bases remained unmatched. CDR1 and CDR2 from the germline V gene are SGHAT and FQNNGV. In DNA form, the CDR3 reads TGTGCCAGCAGCTTCCCGCTAGCGGGGGGAAACTCCTACAATGAGCAGTTCTTC. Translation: CASSFPLAGGNSYNEQFF.

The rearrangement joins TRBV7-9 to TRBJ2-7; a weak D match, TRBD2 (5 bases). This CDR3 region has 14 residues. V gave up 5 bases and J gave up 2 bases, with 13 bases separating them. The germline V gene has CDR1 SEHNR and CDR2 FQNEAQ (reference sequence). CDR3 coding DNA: TGTGCCAGCAGCCCCACCGGGGATCCCTACGAGCAGTACTTC. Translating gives CASSPTGDPYEQYF.

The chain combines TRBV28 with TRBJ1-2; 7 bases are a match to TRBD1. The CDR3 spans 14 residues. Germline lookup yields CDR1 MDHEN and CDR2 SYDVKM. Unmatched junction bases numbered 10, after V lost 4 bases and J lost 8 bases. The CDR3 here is CASSSSRTGWGYTF. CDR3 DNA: TGTGCCAGCAGTTCCTCTAGGACAGGCTGGGGCTACACCTTC.

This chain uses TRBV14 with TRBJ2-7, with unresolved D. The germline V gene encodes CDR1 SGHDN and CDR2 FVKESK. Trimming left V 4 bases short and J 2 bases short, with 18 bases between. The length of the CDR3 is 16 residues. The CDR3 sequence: CASSLNEADAPYEQYF. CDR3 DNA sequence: TGTGCCAGCAGCCTTAACGAGGCGGACGCTCCCTACGAGCAGTACTTC.

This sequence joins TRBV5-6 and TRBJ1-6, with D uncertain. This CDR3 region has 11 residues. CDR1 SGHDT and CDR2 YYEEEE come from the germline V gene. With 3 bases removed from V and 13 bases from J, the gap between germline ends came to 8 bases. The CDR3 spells CASSWRSPLHF. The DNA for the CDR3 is TGTGCCAGCAGCTGGAGGTCGCCCCTCCACTTT.

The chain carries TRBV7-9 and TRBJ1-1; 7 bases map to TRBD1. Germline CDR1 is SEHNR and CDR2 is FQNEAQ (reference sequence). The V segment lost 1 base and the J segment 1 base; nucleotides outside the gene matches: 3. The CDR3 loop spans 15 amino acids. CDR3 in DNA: TGTGCCAGCAGCTTAGGGACAGGACAGAACACTGAAGCTTTCTTT. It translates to CASSLGTGQNTEAFF.

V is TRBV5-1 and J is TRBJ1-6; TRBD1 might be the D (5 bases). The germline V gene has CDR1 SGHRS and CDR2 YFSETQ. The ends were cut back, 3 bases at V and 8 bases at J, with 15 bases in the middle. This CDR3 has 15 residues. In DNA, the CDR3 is TGCGCCAGCAGCTCAGACAGTGGGATCTATTCACCCCTCCACTTT. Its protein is CASSSDSGIYSPLHF.